A single sample gave rise to the 27 T cell receptor beta chains below, sequenced in a study of T cells in Graves' hyperthyroidism and ophthalmopathy. Amplified TCR beta CDR3 regions came from RNA transcripts. In the first-round RT-PCR of the TCR CDR3, the HTBI primer set was used. TCRdb ran MiXCR on the multiplex PCR reads and lists one entry per CDR3 protein. The data contain approximately 500,000 distinct CDR3 sequences, 46% of them singletons. Sequenced input: peripheral blood or thyroid tissue (not recorded which). Every receptor here comes from a woman younger than 30 with Graves' hyperthyroidism.

This clonotype was counted only a few times. A clone one base away is much larger, so this may be a read error. This rearrangement joins TRBV11-2 to TRBJ1-2, with D perhaps matching TRBD1 (6 bases). V was clipped by 2 bases and J by 7 bases, with 20 bases between them. CDR1 is SGHAT, CDR2 FQNNGV, per germline. This CDR3 is 16 amino acids long. CDR3 sequence reads: CASSLTGNWAFSGYTF. The CDR3, as DNA: TGTGCCAGCAGCTTAACAGGGAACTGGGCCTTTTCTGGCTACACCTTC.

With respect to this clonotype: This could be a read error, since a much larger clone is one nucleotide away. The gene calls are TRBV27 and TRBJ2-7, with D perhaps TRBD2 (5 bases). Germline CDR1 and CDR2: MNHEY and SMNVEV (reference sequence). This CDR3 region has 14 residues. V lost 5 bases and J 1 base, leaving 12 bases between the germline ends. CDR3 sequence: CASSKEPGSYEQYF. CDR3 in DNA: TGTGCCAGCAGTAAGGAACCGGGGTCCTACGAGCAGTACTTC.

The CDR3 region has the DNA TGCAGATTGACAGTTACCTCCTACGAGCAGTACTTC. Translation gives CRLTVTSYEQYF. The rearrangement uses TRBV29-1 and TRBJ2-7; tentative D call: TRBD1 (5 bases). The CDR3 consists of 12 residues. CDR1 and CDR2 from the germline V gene are SQVTM and ANQGSEA.

This rearrangement joins TRBV24-1 to TRBJ2-1; 8 bases are a match to TRBD2. This CDR3 is 15 amino acids long. Germline-derived CDR1 and CDR2 are KGHDR and SFDVKD. J was trimmed by 6 bases and V by 3 bases; bases with no gene match: 6. The CDR3, as DNA: TGTGCCACCAGTGATCCGGGAGGGGAAATCAATGAGCAGTTCTTC. This encodes CATSDPGGEINEQFF.

Many counts were recorded for this clonotype. The chain is built from TRBV29-1 and TRBJ2-5; D perhaps matches TRBD1 (6 bases). Between the trimmed V and J ends, which lost 1 base and 7 bases, there was a span of 16 bases. CDR3 size: 14 residues. Germline V gene lookup returns CDR1 SQVTM and CDR2 ANQGSEA. The DNA of the CDR3 is TGCAGCGTTGAAGGGACAGCAATACAGGGGACCCAGTACTTC. Translating it yields CSVEGTAIQGTQYF.

This clonotype was seen repeatedly, ten times or more. The chain carries TRBV7-9 and TRBJ2-7, with 8 bases lining up with TRBD2. Germline loops: CDR1 SEHNR, CDR2 FQNEAQ (reference sequence). The CDR3 runs 14 residues. Trimming removed 4 bases from V and 7 bases from J; junction bases left unmatched: 9. The CDR3 sequence is CASSSRAGAGEQYF. The CDR3 region has the DNA TGTGCCAGCAGCTCGCGAGCGGGAGCGGGGGAGCAGTACTTC.

This clonotype was detected many times. This chain uses TRBV11-2 with TRBJ1-2; perhaps TRBD1 as D (6 bases). Trimming removed 4 bases at V and 3 bases at J, with 12 bases between. CDR1 SGHAT and CDR2 FQNNGV come from the germline V gene. There are 14 residues in the CDR3. The CDR3 sequence is CASSSATGDYGYTF. In DNA form, the CDR3 reads TGTGCCAGCAGCTCCGCGACAGGCGACTATGGCTACACCTTC.

The chain has TRBV15 and TRBJ2-5; no definite D call. The germline V gene encodes CDR1 LNHNV and CDR2 YYDKDF (reference sequence). The CDR3 totals 13 residues. The V gene lost 6 bases and the J gene lost 5 bases, with 13 bases spanning the gap. CDR3 in DNA: TGTGCCACCAGTTTCGCGGTCGAGGAGACCCAGTACTTC. This codes for CATSFAVEETQYF.

This sequence joins TRBV6-5 and TRBJ2-2; TRBD1 might be the D (5 bases). CDR3 length: 17 amino acids. Trimming removed 6 bases at V and 1 base at J, with 18 bases between. CDR1 is MNHEY, CDR2 SVGAGI, per germline. As DNA, the CDR3 is TGTGCCAGCAGCTCAGACCCCGCAGGGATGAACACCGGGGAGCTGTTTTTT. This gives the protein CASSSDPAGMNTGELFF.

CDR3 residues: CASSEPEQGLAGANVLTF. The CDR3 nucleotides are TGTGCCAGCAGCGAACCGGAACAGGGGTTGGCTGGGGCCAACGTCCTGACTTTC. The V gene is TRBV6-5, the J gene TRBJ2-6; 7 bases fit TRBD1. J was trimmed by 2 bases and V by 6 bases; bases with no gene match: 13. The length of the CDR3 is 18 residues. Germline-derived CDR1 and CDR2 are MNHEY and SVGAGI.

The chain is built from TRBV7-3 and TRBJ2-7, with D possibly being TRBD1 or TRBD2 (5 bases each). Trimming stripped 11 bases from V and 4 bases from J, with 24 bases between. Germline CDR1 reads SGHTA; CDR2 reads FQGTGA. This CDR3 region has 15 residues. Written as DNA, the CDR3 is TGTGCCGTAAAAAGCCGGGGCAGCTGGCCGTACGAGCAGTACTTC. Amino acid sequence: CAVKSRGSWPYEQYF. Full variable domain (missing parts from reference TRBV7-3 and TRBJ2-7): GAGVSQTPSNKVTEKGKYVELRCDPISGHTALYWYRQSLGQGPEFLIYFQGTGAADDSGLPNDRFFAVRPEGSVSTLKIQRTERGDSAVYLCAVKSRGSWPYEQYFGPGTRLTVT.

This clonotype has a single count. The chain carries TRBV4-1 and TRBJ2-5, with TRBD2 identical over 14 bases. V shed 7 bases, J shed 4 bases, and the junction held 2 bases outside the gene matches. Germline assignment: CDR1 MGHRA and CDR2 YSYEKL. This CDR3 spans 14 amino acids. The CDR3, as DNA: TGCGCCAGCACCGGGACTAGCGGGAGAGAGACCCAGTACTTC. Amino acid sequence: CASTGTSGRETQYF.

This clonotype was seen at least ten times. The CDR3, as DNA: TGTGCCAGCAGTTTATCGGGACGATACGAGCAGTACTTC. It encodes CASSLSGRYEQYF. The gene calls are TRBV27 and TRBJ2-7; D tentatively reads TRBD1 or TRBD2 (5 bases each). The V end was cut by 0 bases, the J end by 4 bases, with 7 bases between. Per germline, CDR1 MNHEY and CDR2 SMNVEV (reference sequence). CDR3 length equals 13 residues.

The gene calls are TRBV10-3 and TRBJ1-1; D not certain. The CDR3 extends over 13 amino acids. V was cut by 0 bases and J by 3 bases, with 5 bases left in between. Germline CDR1 and CDR2: ENHRY and SYGVKD. Written as DNA, the CDR3 is TGTGCCATCAGTGAGTCAAGGGACACTGAAGCTTTCTTT. It yields the protein CAISESRDTEAFF.

This clonotype has a handful of counts. The rearrangement links TRBV6-2 or TRBV6-3 to TRBJ2-5, with D maybe TRBD1 (6 bases). Trimming stripped 8 bases from V and 1 base from J, with 8 bases between. Germline values: CDR1 MNHEY, CDR2 SVGEGT. The CDR3 sequence is 12 residues long. CDR3 amino acids: CASGQIQETQYF. The CDR3, as DNA: TGTGCCAGCGGACAGATCCAAGAGACCCAGTACTTC.

CDR3 nucleotides: TGTGCCAGCAGTGATTCTGGGGGGCCGTATACGCAGTATTTT. Amino acids: CASSDSGGPYTQYF. The chain combines TRBV7-2 with TRBJ2-3; D possibly matches TRBD1 or TRBD2 (6 bases each). CDR1 and CDR2 from the germline V gene are SGHTA and FQGNSA. The CDR3 totals 14 residues. The germline V and J ends were trimmed by 6 bases and 7 bases, with 17 bases remaining between them.

V usage is TRBV30 and J usage is TRBJ1-1; no firm D call. This CDR3 contains 15 residues. Germline V gene sequence: CDR1 GTSNPN, CDR2 SVGIG (reference sequence). The V end was cut by 0 bases, the J end by 0 bases, with 11 bases between. CDR3 sequence (DNA): TGTGCCTGGAGTGTACTCGGAGGTTTGAACACTGAAGCTTTCTTT. Encoded protein: CAWSVLGGLNTEAFF.

This chain joins TRBV29-1 and TRBJ1-4; D not resolved. This CDR3 has 15 residues. V lost 8 bases and J lost 5, with 21 bases in between. CDR1 SQVTM and CDR2 ANQGSEA come from the germline V gene. As DNA, the CDR3 is TGCAGCACAAGCGCGGGCCCATCCTACAATGAAAAACTGTTTTTT. It codes for CSTSAGPSYNEKLFF.

The rearrangement joins TRBV19 to TRBJ2-1; the D gene is possibly TRBD2 (6 bases). CDR1 is LNHDA and CDR2 is SQIVND in the germline V gene (reference sequence). The CDR3 runs 15 residues. The V end was cut by 3 bases, the J end by 0 bases, with 9 bases between. This CDR3 is CASSIPGDSYNEQFF. For the CDR3, the DNA is TGTGCCAGTAGTATCCCGGGGGACTCCTACAATGAGCAGTTCTTC.

Turning to this clonotype: A much bigger clone sits one base away, suggesting this may be a read error. The chain couples TRBV10-3 to TRBJ2-2; the D gene is possibly TRBD2 (6 bases). Germline V gene sequence: CDR1 ENHRY, CDR2 SYGVKD. The CDR3 spans 17 residues. The ends were cut back, 6 bases at V and 0 bases at J, with 17 bases in the middle. The DNA of the CDR3 is TGTGCCATCAGGAGAACTAGCAGTACCGCGAACACCGGGGAGCTGTTTTTT. It encodes CAIRRTSSTANTGELFF.

This clonotype was seen a single time. J is TRBJ2-2 and V is TRBV7-3; D remains unclear. The V end was cut by 3 bases, the J end by 8 bases, with 4 bases between. Germline CDR1 SGHTA, CDR2 FQGTGA. The CDR3 runs to 11 residues. The CDR3 is CASSLMGELFF. CDR3 nucleotides: TGTGCCAGCAGCTTGATGGGGGAGCTGTTTTTT.

Notes on this clonotype: Being one base from a much bigger clone, this may be a read error. The CDR3 loop reads CASSQDGVGGTEAFF. In DNA form, the CDR3 reads TGTGCCAGCAGCCAAGATGGCGTTGGAGGGACTGAAGCTTTCTTT. The chain couples TRBV5-5 to TRBJ1-1; D not resolved. The CDR3 totals 15 residues. Germline assignment: CDR1 SGHKS and CDR2 YYEKEE (reference sequence). Trimming removed 4 bases at V and 5 bases at J, with 18 bases between.

The sample holds many counts of this clonotype. The rearrangement links TRBV7-2 to TRBJ2-5, with 13 bases identical to TRBD2. V dropped 1 base and J dropped 3; count of bases not matched to a gene: 11. Germline V gives CDR1 SGHTA, CDR2 FQGNSA. The length of the CDR3 is 19 residues. The DNA for the CDR3 is TGTGCCAGCAGCTTAGGAAGGAAGGGCGGGACTAGCGGGGAAGAGACCCAGTACTTC. It is translated as CASSLGRKGGTSGEETQYF.

This chain joins TRBV7-8 and TRBJ1-3; possibly TRBD1 for D (5 bases). Trimming took 4 bases from V and 2 from J, leaving 21 bases between them. Germline V gene sequence: CDR1 SGHVS, CDR2 FQNEAQ. This CDR3 has 18 residues. This CDR3 reads CASSYLKASDSAGNTIYF. CDR3 coding DNA: TGTGCCAGCAGCTACTTAAAGGCGTCCGACAGTGCTGGAAACACCATATATTTT.

There are many counts of this clonotype. J is TRBJ2-7 and V is TRBV2; D is unclear. This CDR3 is built from 15 residues. Germline V CDR1 and CDR2: SNHLY, FYNNEI. V was trimmed by 6 bases and J by 2 bases, leaving 17 bases between them. The CDR3 region has the DNA TGTGCCAGCAGAACTGTTGCGCAGATAACCTACGAGCAGTACTTC. As protein: CASRTVAQITYEQYF.

Turning to this clonotype: A read error may account for a junction end that differs from germline. The V call is TRBV2, the J call TRBJ1-2; TRBD1 matches at 8 bases. Germline CDR1 is SNHLY and CDR2 is FYNNEI. There are 13 residues in the CDR3. CDR3 DNA sequence: TGTGCCAGCAGCGAAGGGGCAGGGGGCGGCTACACCTTC. Translated, it gives CASSEGAGGGYTF.

Here the CDR3 reads CASSTTLAGEQYF. The CDR3 DNA is TGTGCCAGTAGTACCACGTTAGCGGGAGAGCAGTACTTC. The V call is TRBV19, the J call TRBJ2-7; 8 bases align to TRBD2. Germline CDR1 and CDR2: LNHDA and SQIVND (reference sequence). With V trimmed by 4 bases and J by 7 bases, 6 bases remained unmatched. The CDR3 is made up of 13 amino acids.